This entry lists 26 T cell receptor beta chains sequenced from one sample in a study of blood T cell repertoires in COVID-19. This table comes from immunoSEQ multiplex PCR, and its TCRdb copy is limited to in-frame clones, with some not included. The sample includes some 83,000 clones, roughly 80% seen only once; the top ten take around 10%. Sequenced input: peripheral blood. These receptors were collected from a middle-aged man with acute or convalescent COVID-19.

V gene TRBV4-3 combines with J gene TRBJ1-1; no reliable D call. Trimming left V 0 bases short and J 5 bases short, with 13 bases between. Germline CDR1 LGHNA, CDR2 YSLEER. The CDR3 extends over 15 amino acids. CDR3 coding DNA: TGCGCCAGCAGCCAAGAGGCCCTTATGGTGACTGAAGCTTTCTTT. Its protein product is CASSQEALMVTEAFF.

The chain employs TRBV14 and TRBJ1-1; D is undetermined. Germline CDR1 is SGHDN and CDR2 is FVKESK. CDR3 size: 14 residues. V lost 4 bases, J lost 4 bases, and 13 bases lay in between. CDR3 protein: CASSPWAIGTEAFF. The CDR3 coding sequence is TGTGCCAGCAGCCCCTGGGCCATTGGCACTGAAGCTTTCTTT.

This clone turned up a few times. The V and J genes are TRBV19 and TRBJ1-1; D is unclear. V gave up 7 bases and J gave up 1 base, with 13 bases separating them. CDR1 is LNHDA, CDR2 SQIVND, per germline (reference sequence). This CDR3 spans 14 amino acids. CDR3 residues: CASTPAGWNTEAFF. The CDR3 DNA reads TGTGCCAGTACCCCTGCAGGATGGAACACTGAAGCTTTCTTT.

The rearrangement links TRBV28 to TRBJ1-2; TRBD1 matches 7 bases. The CDR3 covers 14 residues. Germline V lookup: CDR1 MDHEN, CDR2 SYDVKM. V shed 6 bases, J shed 5 bases, and the junction held 9 bases outside the gene matches. CDR3 amino acids: CASSYVTGNYGYTF. The CDR3 region has the DNA TGTGCCAGCAGCTATGTGACAGGGAATTATGGCTACACCTTC.

The count of this clone is one. In nucleotides, the CDR3 is TGTGCCATCAGTGAGTTAGAGACAGCTGGCTACACCTTC. Protein product: CAISELETAGYTF. The gene calls are TRBV10-3 and TRBJ1-2, with D perhaps TRBD1 (5 bases). The V and J ends lost 1 base and 7 bases respectively, with 10 bases between them. CDR1 ENHRY and CDR2 SYGVKD come from the germline V gene. The length of the CDR3 is 13 residues.

The chain uses TRBV5-4 and TRBJ2-7, with D perhaps TRBD1 (6 bases). Trimming removed 0 bases from V and 6 bases from J, with 13 bases in between. Germline V gene data show CDR1 as SGHNT and CDR2 as YYREEE (reference sequence). The CDR3 has 14 amino acids. The DNA of the CDR3 is TGTGCCAGCAGCTTGGAACAGGGTTTAGGCGAGCAGTACTTC. Encoded protein: CASSLEQGLGEQYF.

This chain uses TRBV6-5 with TRBJ2-7, with 10 bases aligning to TRBD1. The CDR3 spans 15 residues. The trim removed 8 bases at V and 7 bases at J, leaving 14 bases unmatched. Germline-derived CDR1 and CDR2 are MNHEY and SVGAGI. CDR3 DNA: TGTGCCAGCTCTGACCGAGGGACAGGGGCTTGGGAGCAGTACTTC. Its translation is CASSDRGTGAWEQYF.

CDR3 sequence (DNA): TGTGCTAGTGGTTTTAGCGGGAGGGTCTCCACAGATACGCAGTATTTT. It encodes CASGFSGRVSTDTQYF. The rearrangement links TRBV12-5 to TRBJ2-3; TRBD2 matches 11 bases. The CDR3 has 16 amino acids. The germline CDR1 and CDR2 sequences are LGHNT and FRNRAP. Trimming at V came to 3 bases and at J to 2 bases, leaving 4 bases not matched to a gene.

This chain links TRBV7-9 with TRBJ2-5, with TRBD2 identical over 9 bases. After removal of 2 bases from V and 3 bases from J, the junction contained 7 bases not matched to a gene. CDR1 and CDR2 (germline): SEHNR, FQNEAQ (reference sequence). The length of the CDR3 is 16 residues. The CDR3 DNA sequence: TGTGCCAGCAGCTTAAGGCTTGCTAGCGGGAAAGAGACCCAGTACTTC. Translating gives CASSLRLASGKETQYF. The full variable domain, with the rest looked up from reference TRBV7-9 and TRBJ2-5, is DTGVSQNPRHKITKRGQNVTFRCDPISEHNRLYWYRQTLGQGPEFLTYFQNEAQLEKSRLLSDRFSAERPKGSFSTLEIQRTEQGDSAMYLCASSLRLASGKETQYFGPGTRLLVL.

Written as DNA, the CDR3 is TGTGCCAGCTCACCAAAGGACAGGGGGCGTACTAATGAAAAACTGTTTTTT. As protein: CASSPKDRGRTNEKLFF. The rearrangement links TRBV18 to TRBJ1-4; 11 bases map to TRBD1. CDR1 and CDR2 (germline): KGHSH, LQKENI. V was pared by 2 bases and J by 2 bases, with 4 bases of the junction left unmatched. CDR3 length: 17 amino acids.

The chain employs TRBV24-1 and TRBJ2-5; TRBD1 aligns across 7 bases. V lost 2 bases, J lost 4 bases, and 18 bases stayed unmatched. CDR3 length: 19 amino acids. Germline assignment: CDR1 KGHDR and CDR2 SFDVKD. The CDR3 nucleotides read TGTGCCACCAGTGATTCCGGTCCCCTCCGGGACAGCTCGAGAGAGACCCAGTACTTC. It codes for CATSDSGPLRDSSRETQYF.

This chain joins TRBV7-8 and TRBJ1-6; 9 nucleotides align to TRBD1. Looked up from germline, CDR1 is SGHVS and CDR2 is FQNEAQ. CDR3 length: 19 amino acids. The junction had 7 bases not matched to a gene; V was cut back by 1 base and J by 0 bases. This CDR3 reads CASSLGGGQGYSYNSPLHF. CDR3 DNA: TGTGCCAGCAGCTTAGGAGGGGGACAGGGTTACTCCTATAATTCACCCCTCCACTTT.

The V and J genes are TRBV18 and TRBJ1-2; no reliable D call. V lost 0 bases and J 5 bases, leaving 16 bases between the germline ends. The CDR3 is made up of 16 amino acids. Per germline, CDR1 KGHSH and CDR2 LQKENI. The CDR3 loop is CASSPPSVEGRYGYTF. The CDR3 coding sequence is TGTGCCAGCTCACCACCCTCGGTTGAGGGTAGGTATGGCTACACCTTC. The variable domain in full, with the rest retrieved from reference TRBV18 and TRBJ1-2, is NAGVMQNPRHLVRRRGQEARLRCSPMKGHSHVYWYRQLPEEGLKFMVYLQKENIIDESGMPKERFSAEFPKEGPSILRIQQVVRGDSAAYFCASSPPSVEGRYGYTFGSGTRLTVV.

This clone was detected only a few times. The chain joins TRBV27 to TRBJ1-2, with TRBD1 matching 7 bases. Germline CDR1 and CDR2: MNHEY and SMNVEV (reference sequence). The V segment lost 4 bases and the J segment 0 bases; nucleotides outside the gene matches: 2. This CDR3 is built from 14 residues. This chain's CDR3 is CASSSGTANYGYTF. As DNA, the CDR3 is TGTGCCAGCAGTTCCGGGACAGCTAACTATGGCTACACCTTC.

The V and J genes are TRBV4-1 and TRBJ1-3; D call uncertain. CDR3 length: 15 amino acids. V lost 1 base, J lost 4 bases, and 11 bases lay in between. Germline CDR1 MGHRA, CDR2 YSYEKL. For the CDR3, the DNA is TGCGCCAGCAGCCAAGCGGGAGGCATCGGAAACACCATATATTTT. Encoded protein: CASSQAGGIGNTIYF.

The chain joins TRBV27 to TRBJ2-1; TRBD2 matches at 12 bases. This CDR3 region has 15 residues. Trimming took 3 bases from V and 6 from J; bases not matched to a gene: 3. CDR1 and CDR2 (germline): MNHEY, SMNVEV (reference sequence). The CDR3: CASSFPGLAGNEQFF. Here the CDR3 DNA reads TGTGCCAGCAGTTTCCCGGGACTAGCGGGCAATGAGCAGTTCTTC.

The chain combines TRBV7-2 with TRBJ2-7; 11 positions match TRBD2. The junction had 4 bases not matched to a gene; V was cut back by 4 bases and J by 2 bases. The CDR3 runs to 15 residues. CDR1 SGHTA and CDR2 FQGNSA come from the germline V gene. The DNA for the CDR3 is TGTGCCAGCAGCTCAACTAGCGGGAGTGCCTACGAGCAGTACTTC. It is translated as CASSSTSGSAYEQYF.

The chain combines TRBV2 with TRBJ1-1, with D hard to call. The CDR3 extends over 11 amino acids. The V end lost 7 bases, the J end lost 3 bases, and 6 bases lay between the germline ends. Per germline, CDR1 SNHLY and CDR2 FYNNEI. The CDR3 region is CASNLDTEAFF. The CDR3 nucleotides are TGTGCCAGCAACTTAGACACTGAAGCTTTCTTT.

This clone was seen a few times. The CDR3 protein is CASSPLRSGGNEQFF. CDR3 in DNA: TGTGCCAGCAGCCCACTACGTAGCGGAGGCAATGAGCAGTTCTTC. The V gene is TRBV7-2, the J gene TRBJ2-1; D is possibly TRBD2 (6 bases). The CDR3 extends over 15 amino acids. CDR1 is SGHTA and CDR2 is FQGNSA in the germline V gene. V was shortened by 5 bases and J by 6 bases, with 17 bases between the two germline ends.

This sequence joins TRBV5-4 and TRBJ2-1, with unresolved D. V lost 0 bases and J lost 5, with 9 bases in between. The germline CDR1 and CDR2 sequences are SGHNT and YYREEE (reference sequence). This CDR3 is 14 amino acids long. Here the CDR3 DNA reads TGTGCCAGCAGCTTGGCCCTATTTGACAATGAGCAGTTCTTC. Residues: CASSLALFDNEQFF.

This clone was seen a single time. The V and J genes are TRBV6-5 and TRBJ1-3, with D uncertain. Deletions cut 6 bases from V and 1 base from J, with 10 bases between. Germline CDR1 MNHEY, CDR2 SVGAGI. CDR3 size: 14 residues. The CDR3 here is CASSQPGSGNTIYF. The CDR3 DNA sequence: TGTGCCAGCAGCCAGCCGGGGTCTGGAAACACCATATATTTT.

The chain has TRBV10-3 and TRBJ1-6; TRBD1 aligns across 8 bases. The CDR3 loop spans 16 amino acids. The V and J ends lost 3 bases and 7 bases, in that order; junction bases with no gene match: 8. The germline V gene has CDR1 ENHRY and CDR2 SYGVKD. This CDR3 is CAISDFLGQGNSPLHF. The CDR3 coding sequence is TGTGCCATCAGTGACTTTTTAGGACAGGGAAATTCACCCCTCCACTTT.

V is TRBV28 and J is TRBJ1-2; 10 bases agree with TRBD1. The CDR3 totals 15 residues. V was pared by 6 bases and J by 7 bases, with 11 bases of the junction left unmatched. Germline V lookup: CDR1 MDHEN, CDR2 SYDVKM. CDR3 nucleotide sequence: TGTGCCAGCAGCCTGGGACAGGGGAACTCTATTGGCTACACCTTC. Its translation: CASSLGQGNSIGYTF.

CDR3 region: CASSLLPGQGDEKLFF. CDR3 coding DNA: TGTGCCAGCAGTTTACTACCCGGACAGGGTGATGAAAAACTGTTTTTT. The rearrangement links TRBV28 to TRBJ1-4, with 8 bases lining up with TRBD1. The CDR3 loop spans 16 amino acids. Unmatched junction bases numbered 8, after V lost 2 bases and J lost 6 bases. Germline loops: CDR1 MDHEN, CDR2 SYDVKM.

The V and J genes are TRBV4-1 and TRBJ1-2; 9 bases map to TRBD1. Germline V gene lookup returns CDR1 MGHRA and CDR2 YSYEKL. The CDR3 sequence is 15 residues long. With 2 bases clipped from V and 4 bases from J, the junction kept 5 bases outside the gene matches. In DNA form, the CDR3 reads TGCGCCAGCAGCCAACCGGGACAGGGCCTCTATGGCTACACCTTC. Its translation: CASSQPGQGLYGYTF.

The V and J genes are TRBV19 and TRBJ1-5, with D hard to call. CDR3 length: 17 residues. V was pared by 4 bases and J by 3 bases, with 19 bases between. Per the germline V gene, CDR1 is LNHDA and CDR2 is SQIVND (reference sequence). CDR3 in DNA: TGTGCCAGTAGTAAGGAGTCAGCTACCGTGAACAATCAGCCCCAGCATTTT. Protein product: CASSKESATVNNQPQHF.